These 31 T cell receptor beta chains were sequenced from one sample in a study of T-cell reconstitution after alpha-beta-depleted transplantation in children. Unique molecular identifiers were built into the TCRbeta library. TCRdb passed the PCR reads through MiXCR, listing each CDR3 protein once. Among 300,000 to 400,000 distinct CDR3 sequences listed, roughly 16% were seen once. The specimen was PBMCs, mostly from graft donor cells, collected 360 days after TCRalphabeta/CD19-depleted stem cell transplant. All receptors derive from a male patient between 2 and 9 years old who had a stem cell transplant for acute lymphoblastic leukemia, so the T cells may come from the graft donor.

This rearrangement joins TRBV10-3 to TRBJ2-7; TRBD2 agrees at 8 bases. V lost 4 bases to trimming and J lost 5 bases; unmatched junction nucleotides: 10. The germline gives CDR1 ENHRY, CDR2 SYGVKD. This CDR3 contains 15 residues. The CDR3 DNA is TGTGCCATCAGTGGCCGGGAGGGGCGCTTAGACGAGCAGTACTTC. Protein product: CAISGREGRLDEQYF.

In this sample, this clonotype turned up a few times. The chain links TRBV20-1 to TRBJ2-5, with D possibly matching TRBD2 (6 bases). The CDR3 contains 16 residues. CDR1 DFQATT and CDR2 SNEGSKA come from the germline V gene (reference sequence). Trimming left V 5 bases short and J 2 bases short, with 21 bases between. In nucleotides, the CDR3 is TGCAGTGCTGCCCACACGCGGGGTTCAACTCAAGAGACCCAGTACTTC. It translates to CSAAHTRGSTQETQYF.

The table lists this clonotype with a few counts. The CDR3 nucleotides are TGTGCCACCAGCAGACTAGCGGGAGACGGGGATACGCAGTATTTT. Amino acids: CATSRLAGDGDTQYF. The chain uses TRBV15 and TRBJ2-3; 10 positions match TRBD2. The length of the CDR3 is 15 residues. Trimming at V came to 2 bases and at J to 6 bases, leaving 5 bases not matched to a gene. CDR1 and CDR2 (germline): LNHNV, YYDKDF (reference sequence).

This rearrangement joins TRBV5-1 to TRBJ2-7, with TRBD1 matching over 9 bases. This CDR3 spans 14 amino acids. Germline V gene lookup returns CDR1 SGHRS and CDR2 YFSETQ. J was trimmed by 5 bases and V by 0 bases; bases with no gene match: 3. CDR3 bases: TGCGCCAGCAGCTTGGCCTACAGGGGGCACGAGCAGTACTTC. It is translated as CASSLAYRGHEQYF.

This clonotype was counted a few times. The V and J genes are TRBV7-9 and TRBJ2-3, with D tentatively TRBD2 (5 bases). The CDR3 sequence is 13 residues long. Trimming removed 2 bases at V and 5 bases at J, with 8 bases between. CDR1 is SEHNR, CDR2 FQNEAQ, per germline (reference sequence). The CDR3 nucleotides read TGTGCCAGCAGCTTAACTAGTCTAGATACGCAGTATTTT. This encodes CASSLTSLDTQYF.

The table lists this clonotype with many counts. The rearrangement links TRBV30 to TRBJ2-7, with D possibly called TRBD1 or TRBD2 (5 bases each). The CDR3 contains 16 residues. Germline CDR1 is GTSNPN and CDR2 is SVGIG (reference sequence). Trimming shortened V by 3 bases and J by 1 base, and 19 bases separated the two germline ends. CDR3 residues: CAWSSGTTFGSYEQYF. The CDR3 DNA is TGTGCCTGGAGCTCCGGGACCACTTTCGGGTCCTACGAGCAGTACTTC.

The chain couples TRBV5-1 to TRBJ2-4; D may be TRBD2 (5 bases). This CDR3 spans 12 amino acids. The germline gives CDR1 SGHRS, CDR2 YFSETQ. CDR3 bases: TGCTCCGGGGTGGGGTCTCCAAGCATTCAGTACTTC. Translated: CSGVGSPSIQYF.

The chain has TRBV7-6 and TRBJ2-1; 8 nucleotides agree with TRBD2. The CDR3 runs 20 residues. Germline V gene lookup returns CDR1 SGHVS and CDR2 FNYEAQ. The V gene end was trimmed by 1 base and the J gene end by 0 bases; junction bases not matched to a gene: 14. The DNA for the CDR3 is TGTGCCAGCAGCTTAGGGTACTTTTCTAGCGGGTCCCGCTCCTACAATGAGCAGTTCTTC. Translated: CASSLGYFSSGSRSYNEQFF.

This chain links TRBV4-3 with TRBJ2-3, with 10 bases that match TRBD2. Germline assignment: CDR1 LGHNA and CDR2 YSLEER. V dropped 0 bases and J dropped 5; count of bases not matched to a gene: 8. The length of the CDR3 is 17 residues. The DNA of the CDR3 is TGCGCCAGCAGCCAAGATGAGCTAGCGGGAGTAGGAGATACGCAGTATTTT. This translates into CASSQDELAGVGDTQYF.

This clonotype was seen a handful of times. The V gene is TRBV7-8, the J gene TRBJ1-3; D is uncertain. V gave up 2 bases and J gave up 0 bases, with 5 bases separating them. The CDR3 is 14 residues long. Germline CDR1 and CDR2: SGHVS and FQNEAQ. CDR3 sequence reads: CASSLLVSGNTIYF. In DNA, the CDR3 is TGTGCCAGCAGCTTACTGGTCTCTGGAAACACCATATATTTT.

This clonotype was counted only a few times. The V call is TRBV10-3, the J call TRBJ2-5; D is possibly TRBD1 (6 bases). Trimming took off 9 bases at V and 3 bases at J, with 11 bases between the two ends. Per the germline V gene, CDR1 is ENHRY and CDR2 is SYGVKD. This CDR3 contains 12 residues. CDR3 nucleotide sequence: TGTGCCATTTCCCGGACAGAAGAGACCCAGTACTTC. This codes for CAISRTEETQYF.

This sequence joins TRBV5-1 and TRBJ2-5, with 11 bases lining up with TRBD1. Losses at the gene ends were 1 base for V and 5 bases for J; bases not matched to a gene: 4. Germline CDR1 is SGHRS and CDR2 is YFSETQ. CDR3 length: 15 amino acids. The CDR3 here is CASSLLGQGGETQYF. CDR3 nucleotides: TGCGCCAGCAGCTTGCTGGGACAGGGGGGGGAGACCCAGTACTTC.

The chain is built from TRBV5-1 and TRBJ2-2, with D possibly matching TRBD1 (6 bases). V was trimmed by 6 bases and J by 0 bases, leaving 12 bases between them. This CDR3 comprises 15 residues. In germline, CDR1 is SGHRS, CDR2 YFSETQ. Written as DNA, the CDR3 is TGCGCCAGCACATCCGGGACACCGAACACCGGGGAGCTGTTTTTT. Translation: CASTSGTPNTGELFF.

Here the CDR3 DNA reads TGTGCCAGCAGTCCCCGTATTTGGCACCTACAAGAGACCCAGTACTTC. This codes for CASSPRIWHLQETQYF. This chain joins TRBV12-3 or TRBV12-4 and TRBJ2-5; D is ambiguous. There are 16 residues in the CDR3. The V and J ends lost 5 bases and 2 bases respectively, with 18 bases between them.

The chain joins TRBV29-1 to TRBJ2-2, with 9 bases aligning to TRBD1. Germline-derived CDR1 and CDR2 are SQVTM and ANQGSEA. CDR3 length: 13 amino acids. The V and J ends lost 4 bases and 6 bases, in that order; junction bases with no gene match: 3. The CDR3 coding sequence is TGCAGCGTTGGGGACAGGGCGGCCGGGGAGCTGTTTTTT. Its protein is CSVGDRAAGELFF.

V is TRBV4-1 and J is TRBJ1-1, with unresolved D. In germline, CDR1 is MGHRA, CDR2 YSYEKL. CDR3 length: 11 amino acids. Between the trimmed V and J ends, which lost 7 bases and 4 bases, there was a span of 7 bases. The CDR3 protein is CASTSGTEAFF. The CDR3 DNA reads TGCGCCAGCACTTCGGGCACTGAAGCTTTCTTT.

The V and J genes are TRBV28 and TRBJ2-4; D remains unclear. CDR1 is MDHEN, CDR2 SYDVKM, per germline. This CDR3 comprises 16 residues. The V end was cut by 2 bases, the J end by 0 bases, with 11 bases between. The CDR3 bases are TGTGCCAGCAGTTTAGATGGCAATTTAGCCAAAAACATTCAGTACTTC. The encoded protein is CASSLDGNLAKNIQYF.

The chain couples TRBV4-1 to TRBJ2-2, with 10 bases that match TRBD2. J gave up 3 bases and V 4 bases, and 23 bases lay outside the gene matches. Germline V lookup: CDR1 MGHRA, CDR2 YSYEKL. The CDR3 totals 22 residues. The CDR3 protein is CASSPTLSVASGSLMDTGELFF. CDR3 DNA: TGCGCCAGCAGCCCCACCTTAAGTGTCGCTAGCGGGAGTCTTATGGACACCGGGGAGCTGTTTTTT.

This sequence joins TRBV6-1 and TRBJ1-2; D call uncertain. CDR3 length: 13 amino acids. CDR1 and CDR2 (germline): MNHNS, SASEGT. V was pared by 0 bases and J by 7 bases, with 9 bases between. CDR3: CASSEAGGFGYTF. CDR3 nucleotides: TGTGCCAGCAGTGAAGCGGGAGGCTTTGGCTACACCTTC.

The chain joins TRBV20-1 to TRBJ2-1; D tentatively fits TRBD1 or TRBD2 (6 bases each). Germline V lookup: CDR1 DFQATT, CDR2 SNEGSKA (reference sequence). The CDR3 extends over 15 amino acids. V shed 6 bases and J shed 7 bases, with 22 bases lying between them. CDR3 DNA: TGCAGTGCGTCCGAGAGGGGGTGGGGGGAGAATGAGCAGTTCTTC. It encodes CSASERGWGENEQFF.

This clonotype was seen a few times. V gene TRBV15 combines with J gene TRBJ1-2; TRBD1 aligns across 8 bases. This CDR3 is 17 amino acids long. V was pared by 0 bases and J by 8 bases, with 14 bases of the junction left unmatched. CDR1 LNHNV and CDR2 YYDKDF come from the germline V gene (reference sequence). The CDR3 coding sequence is TGTGCCACCAGCAGAGATGCTACGCGGACAGGGTCGGGGGGCTACACCTTC. As protein: CATSRDATRTGSGGYTF.

The rearrangement uses TRBV7-9 and TRBJ2-7, with 7 positions matching TRBD2. Germline CDR1 is SEHNR and CDR2 is FQNEAQ (reference sequence). With V trimmed by 8 bases and J by 3 bases, 10 bases remained unmatched. The CDR3 loop spans 14 amino acids. As DNA, the CDR3 is TGTGCCAGCGCGGGGCGGGAGCCGAACTACGAGCAGTACTTC. Translating it yields CASAGREPNYEQYF.

This clonotype was detected many times. The chain employs TRBV2 and TRBJ2-3; 7 positions match TRBD2. The CDR3 length is 13 residues. The germline gives CDR1 SNHLY, CDR2 FYNNEI. The J segment lost 4 bases and the V segment lost 6 bases, leaving 4 bases of the junction unmatched. The CDR3 reads CASSRGEADTQYF. CDR3 in DNA: TGTGCCAGCAGCCGGGGGGAGGCAGATACGCAGTATTTT. The full variable domain, in which reference TRBV2 and TRBJ2-3 provide the parts outside the CDR3, is EPEVTQTPSHQVTQMGQEVILRCVPISNHLYFYWYRQILGQKVEFLVSFYNNEISEKSEIFDDQFSVERPDGSNFTLKIRSTKLEDSAMYFCASSRGEADTQYFGPGTRLTVL.

This clonotype came up a few times. The rearrangement links TRBV20-1 to TRBJ2-1; 7 nucleotides align to TRBD2. This CDR3 is built from 15 residues. With V trimmed by 3 bases and J by 0 bases, 5 bases remained unmatched. Germline CDR1 DFQATT, CDR2 SNEGSKA (reference sequence). The CDR3, as DNA: TGCAGTGCTAGGGGTGGGAGGGCCTCCTACAATGAGCAGTTCTTC. The encoded protein is CSARGGRASYNEQFF.

This clonotype occurred a few times. The J gene is TRBJ2-3, the V gene TRBV4-3; 7 bases map to TRBD2. V lost 1 base and J lost 5; bases outside the gene matches: 15. Per germline, CDR1 LGHNA and CDR2 YSLEER. The CDR3 has 18 residues. CDR3 residues: CASSQGASGPLPGDTQYF. In DNA, the CDR3 is TGCGCCAGCAGCCAAGGGGCTAGCGGCCCTCTTCCCGGAGATACGCAGTATTTT.

This sequence joins TRBV20-1 and TRBJ2-1; no definite D call. Germline assignment: CDR1 DFQATT and CDR2 SNEGSKA (reference sequence). V lost 3 bases and J 4 bases, leaving 16 bases between the germline ends. The CDR3 has 15 residues. The CDR3 sequence: CSASLPGPRYNEQFF. CDR3 sequence (DNA): TGCAGTGCTAGCCTCCCGGGTCCTAGATACAATGAGCAGTTCTTC.

This clonotype occurred once. The J gene is TRBJ2-2, the V gene TRBV7-2; possible D gene TRBD2, 6 bases. The germline V gene encodes CDR1 SGHTA and CDR2 FQGNSA. Trimming shortened V by 5 bases and J by 1 base, and 14 bases separated the two germline ends. The CDR3 sequence is 16 residues long. The CDR3, as DNA: TGTGCCAGCAGCCCCTTTAGAGCGGGGAACACCGGGGAGCTGTTTTTT. It translates to CASSPFRAGNTGELFF.

This clonotype was seen more than once but under ten times. The rearrangement uses TRBV4-1 and TRBJ2-1, with D perhaps TRBD1 (7 bases). The CDR3 runs to 17 residues. The germline V gene has CDR1 MGHRA and CDR2 YSYEKL. Trimming pared 1 base from V and 12 bases from J, leaving 25 bases between. This CDR3 is CASSQVAGTVPLGGQFF. The CDR3, as DNA: TGCGCCAGCAGCCAAGTTGCGGGGACAGTCCCCCTCGGAGGGCAGTTCTTC.

The CDR3 here is CAWGPEGSPLHF. DNA for the CDR3: TGTGCCTGGGGCCCTGAGGGCTCACCCCTCCACTTT. The J gene is TRBJ1-6, the V gene TRBV30; D uncertain. V lost 5 bases and J 10 bases, leaving 12 bases between the germline ends. Germline-derived CDR1 and CDR2 are GTSNPN and SVGIG (reference sequence). This CDR3 has 12 amino acids.

The chain is built from TRBV7-2 and TRBJ1-2, with a weak D call TRBD1 (6 bases). Per germline, CDR1 SGHTA and CDR2 FQGNSA. V gave up 1 base and J gave up 5 bases, with 14 bases separating them. The CDR3 runs to 15 residues. The CDR3 DNA follows: TGTGCCAGCAGCTTAGTTCACAGGGACTGGTATGGCTACACCTTC. This encodes CASSLVHRDWYGYTF.

This clonotype was recorded at least ten times. The rearrangement links TRBV18 to TRBJ2-1; either TRBD1 or TRBD2 may fit D (5 bases each). This CDR3 has 19 residues. Trimming cost V 3 bases and J 0 bases, with 21 bases left between them. Germline CDR1 reads KGHSH; CDR2 reads LQKENI. CDR3 protein: CASSPKGGGDRGSYNEQFF. The CDR3, as DNA: TGTGCCAGCTCACCTAAGGGTGGGGGAGACAGAGGCTCCTACAATGAGCAGTTCTTC.